Sequencing of this T cell receptor beta chain was carried out in a study of CXCR3-negative and CXCR3-positive naive CD8 T cells. Study-wide results and limits: Similar TRBV-TRBJ gene usage was seen in naive CXCR3-negative and CXCR3-positive cells, but not in memory cells. Cryopreserved PBMCs had partly decreased CXCR3 expression; fresh PBMCs were used in most assays.

On this clonotype: The antigen is undetermined.

UMI-tagged TRB cDNA libraries were built via 5' RACE. From the 5' RACE reads, TCRdb lists one entry per CDR3 protein and no DNA. The table lists fewer than 80,000 distinct CDR3 sequences. The CDR3 spans 13 residues. CDR1 is LNHDA and CDR2 is SQIVND in the germline V gene (reference sequence). The receptor's source is a human donor in good health. Some clones in this sample may be carry-over from other donors' samples. The J gene is TRBJ2-2, the V gene TRBV19; TCRdb's D call of TRBD1 is untestable without DNA. Sequencing input: naive CXCR3- CD8+ T cells from blood. Subset reported: CD45RO-CCR7+CD27+CD95- naive CD8+ T cells lacking CXCR3 (TNR3-). The CDR3 here is CASQDRNTGELFF.